These T cell receptor beta chains were read from a single sample in a study of post-analysis software for immune sequencing data. TCRdb analysed the PCR reads with MiXCR anew, one entry per CDR3 protein. The sample yields hundreds of thousands of distinct CDR3 sequences, over 45% seen once. The specimen sequenced was blood. The source of these receptors is a girl aged 2-15 years with multiple sclerosis. Both conserved end residues are part of each CDR3. A D gene is named only where the DNA matches it firmly. The size of a clone is reported for some rows only, either as once, few or many, or as a class for expanded clones.

V gene: TRBV4-3
D gene: TRBD1
J gene: TRBJ2-1
clone size: NA
CDR3 protein: CASSPGTGSSYNEQFF
CDR3 DNA: TGCGCCAGCAGCCCAGGGACAGGGAGCTCCTACAATGAGCAGTTCTTC

V gene: TRBV29-1
D gene: NA
J gene: TRBJ2-1
clone size: NA
CDR3 protein: CSVENEQFF
CDR3 DNA: TGCAGCGTTGAGAATGAGCAGTTCTTC

V gene: TRBV6-5
D gene: NA
J gene: TRBJ2-7
clone size: NA
CDR3 protein: CASSYSMGLEVYEQYF
CDR3 DNA: TGTGCCAGCAGTTACTCGATGGGCCTAGAGGTCTACGAGCAGTACTTC

V gene: TRBV10-3
D gene: NA
J gene: TRBJ2-1
clone size: NA
CDR3 protein: CAISDEELSSYNEQFF
CDR3 DNA: TGTGCCATCAGTGACGAGGAGCTGAGCTCCTACAATGAGCAGTTCTTC

V gene: TRBV4-1
D gene: NA
J gene: TRBJ1-1
clone size: NA
CDR3 protein: CASSQDLVTGSTEAFF
CDR3 DNA: TGCGCCAGCAGCCAAGATCTCGTAACCGGATCCACTGAAGCTTTCTTT

V gene: TRBV20-1
D gene: TRBD2
J gene: TRBJ2-1
clone size: NA
CDR3 protein: CSARGDGVAGGGNEQFF
CDR3 DNA: TGCAGTGCTAGAGGTGACGGGGTAGCGGGAGGCGGTAATGAGCAGTTCTTC

V gene: TRBV12-3/TRBV12-4
D gene: TRBD1
J gene: TRBJ2-7
clone size: NA
CDR3 protein: CASTLGQGMDEQYF
CDR3 DNA: TGTGCCAGCACCCTGGGACAGGGAATGGACGAGCAGTACTTC

V gene: TRBV2
D gene: TRBD2
J gene: TRBJ2-5
clone size: NA
CDR3 protein: CASRVRSGSGETQYF
CDR3 DNA: TGTGCCAGCAGGGTTCGTAGCGGGAGTGGGGAGACCCAGTACTTC

V gene: TRBV2
D gene: TRBD2
J gene: TRBJ2-1
clone size: NA
CDR3 protein: CASSVLTSGVDPASDEQFF
CDR3 DNA: TGTGCCAGCAGTGTCTTGACTAGCGGAGTTGATCCTGCTTCCGATGAGCAGTTCTTC

V gene: TRBV12-3/TRBV12-4
D gene: NA
J gene: TRBJ2-1
clone size: NA
CDR3 protein: CASTHGNAFSSYNEQFF
CDR3 DNA: TGTGCCAGCACCCATGGGAACGCATTCTCTTCCTACAATGAGCAGTTCTTC

V gene: TRBV12-3/TRBV12-4
D gene: NA
J gene: TRBJ2-4
clone size: NA
CDR3 protein: CASSKRGWAKNIQYF
CDR3 DNA: TGTGCCAGCAGTAAGAGGGGGTGGGCCAAAAACATTCAGTACTTC

V gene: TRBV7-2
D gene: TRBD1
J gene: TRBJ1-2
clone size: NA
CDR3 protein: CASSLRDRHYGYTF
CDR3 DNA: TGTGCCAGCAGCTTGAGGGACAGACACTATGGCTACACCTTC

V gene: TRBV6-5
D gene: TRBD2
J gene: TRBJ2-3
clone size: few
CDR3 protein: CASRYSSGLAGAWDGTDTQYF
CDR3 DNA: TGTGCCAGCAGATATTCCTCGGGACTAGCGGGAGCGTGGGATGGCACAGATACGCAGTATTTT

V gene: TRBV10-3
D gene: TRBD2
J gene: TRBJ2-3
clone size: NA
CDR3 protein: CAIRTGGGWEDTQYF
CDR3 DNA: TGTGCCATCAGGACCGGCGGGGGGTGGGAAGATACGCAGTATTTT

V gene: TRBV12-3/TRBV12-4
D gene: TRBD1
J gene: TRBJ2-5
clone size: NA
CDR3 protein: CASSLEVTGEGETQYF
CDR3 DNA: TGTGCCAGCAGTTTAGAAGTGACAGGGGAAGGAGAGACCCAGTACTTC

V gene: TRBV7-9
D gene: NA
J gene: TRBJ2-1
clone size: NA
CDR3 protein: CASSFSNNEQFF
CDR3 DNA: TGTGCCAGCAGCTTTTCCAACAATGAGCAGTTCTTC

V gene: TRBV19
D gene: TRBD1
J gene: TRBJ2-3
clone size: NA
CDR3 protein: CASSRDRDTDTQYF
CDR3 DNA: TGTGCCAGTAGCCGGGACAGGGACACAGATACGCAGTATTTT

V gene: TRBV20-1
D gene: NA
J gene: TRBJ2-1
clone size: NA
CDR3 protein: CSARDGGTSHNEQFF
CDR3 DNA: TGCAGTGCTAGAGATGGCGGGACCTCCCACAATGAGCAGTTCTTC

V gene: TRBV3-1
D gene: TRBD1
J gene: TRBJ2-7
clone size: once
CDR3 protein: CASRQGPLYEQYF
CDR3 DNA: TGTGCCAGCCGACAGGGCCCCCTATACGAGCAGTACTTC

V gene: TRBV5-1
D gene: NA
J gene: TRBJ2-5
clone size: NA
CDR3 protein: CASSLAGVRVPQETQYF
CDR3 DNA: TGCGCCAGCAGCTTGGCCGGGGTGAGGGTACCCCAAGAGACCCAGTACTTC

V gene: TRBV12-3/TRBV12-4
D gene: NA
J gene: TRBJ2-2
clone size: NA
CDR3 protein: CASLSGGRAGELFF
CDR3 DNA: TGTGCCAGCCTGTCGGGGGGCCGTGCCGGGGAGCTGTTTTTT

V gene: TRBV5-1
D gene: NA
J gene: TRBJ2-7
clone size: few
CDR3 protein: CASSLVVGTYFYEQYF
CDR3 DNA: TGCGCCAGCAGCTTGGTTGTTGGGACATACTTCTACGAGCAGTACTTC

V gene: TRBV21-1
D gene: NA
J gene: TRBJ2-3
clone size: NA
CDR3 protein: CASSKGLAVSTDTQYF
CDR3 DNA: TGTGCCAGCAGCAAAGGTCTAGCGGTGAGCACAGATACGCAGTATTTT

V gene: TRBV29-1
D gene: TRBD2
J gene: TRBJ2-7
clone size: few
CDR3 protein: CSVDGLAGGSEQYF
CDR3 DNA: TGCAGCGTTGACGGTCTAGCGGGAGGGTCAGAGCAGTACTTC

V gene: TRBV2
D gene: TRBD2
J gene: TRBJ2-1
clone size: NA
CDR3 protein: CASSDGLAYNEQFF
CDR3 DNA: TGTGCCAGCAGTGACGGACTAGCTTACAATGAGCAGTTCTTC

V gene: TRBV2
D gene: TRBD1
J gene: TRBJ2-6
clone size: NA
CDR3 protein: CASSTNPRDRGRSGANVLTF
CDR3 DNA: TGTGCCAGCAGTACAAATCCCCGGGACAGGGGCCGCTCTGGGGCCAACGTCCTGACTTTC

V gene: TRBV7-8
D gene: NA
J gene: TRBJ2-7
clone size: NA
CDR3 protein: CASSLDRFFPYEQYF
CDR3 DNA: TGTGCCAGCAGCCTCGACAGGTTTTTCCCCTACGAGCAGTACTTC

V gene: TRBV5-1
D gene: TRBD2
J gene: TRBJ2-7
clone size: NA
CDR3 protein: CASSLDGSGNYEQYF
CDR3 DNA: TGCGCCAGCAGCTTGGATGGTAGCGGGAACTACGAGCAGTACTTC

V gene: TRBV27
D gene: TRBD1
J gene: TRBJ1-5
clone size: NA
CDR3 protein: CASSVGGTGAVQPQHF
CDR3 DNA: TGTGCCAGCAGTGTAGGGGGTACAGGGGCGGTTCAGCCCCAGCATTTT

V gene: TRBV6-5
D gene: TRBD2
J gene: TRBJ2-7
clone size: NA
CDR3 protein: CASIAGPPSYEQYF
CDR3 DNA: TGTGCCAGTATAGCGGGACCCCCCTCCTACGAGCAGTACTTC

V gene: TRBV6-2/TRBV6-3
D gene: NA
J gene: TRBJ2-1
clone size: NA
CDR3 protein: CASRPPRGGGYNEQFF
CDR3 DNA: TGTGCCAGCAGACCTCCTAGGGGGGGGGGCTACAATGAGCAGTTCTTC

V gene: TRBV7-2
D gene: NA
J gene: TRBJ1-2
clone size: few
CDR3 protein: CASSLAEGTFYGYTF
CDR3 DNA: TGTGCCAGCAGCCTTGCTGAGGGGACCTTTTATGGCTACACCTTC

V gene: TRBV20-1
D gene: TRBD2
J gene: TRBJ2-2
clone size: NA
CDR3 protein: CSARDKREGSTGELFF
CDR3 DNA: TGCAGTGCTAGAGATAAGCGGGAGGGGAGCACCGGGGAGCTGTTTTTT

V gene: TRBV6-5
D gene: NA
J gene: TRBJ1-1
clone size: NA
CDR3 protein: CASMLGINTEAFF
CDR3 DNA: TGTGCCAGCATGTTGGGGATCAACACTGAGGCTTTCTTT

V gene: TRBV29-1
D gene: NA
J gene: TRBJ1-2
clone size: NA
CDR3 protein: CSVVEGAYGYTF
CDR3 DNA: TGCAGCGTTGTCGAGGGAGCCTATGGCTACACCTTC

V gene: TRBV15
D gene: NA
J gene: TRBJ1-4
clone size: NA
CDR3 protein: CATSTPVDTDYEKLFF
CDR3 DNA: TGTGCCACCAGCACCCCGGTGGACACCGACTATGAAAAACTGTTTTTT

V gene: TRBV27
D gene: NA
J gene: TRBJ2-3
clone size: NA
CDR3 protein: CASTPPGIPVSTDTQYF
CDR3 DNA: TGTGCCAGCACCCCCCCCGGGATACCAGTTAGCACAGATACGCAGTATTTT

V gene: TRBV7-3
D gene: TRBD1
J gene: TRBJ1-1
clone size: NA
CDR3 protein: CASSFQGLDRSNTEAFF
CDR3 DNA: TGTGCCAGCAGCTTCCAGGGGCTGGACAGGTCTAACACTGAAGCTTTCTTT

V gene: TRBV12-3/TRBV12-4
D gene: NA
J gene: TRBJ1-1
clone size: NA
CDR3 protein: CASSSRANTEAFF
CDR3 DNA: TGTGCCAGCAGTTCCAGGGCGAACACTGAAGCTTTCTTT

V gene: TRBV12-3/TRBV12-4
D gene: NA
J gene: TRBJ2-1
clone size: few
CDR3 protein: CASSSLLGDEQFF
CDR3 DNA: TGTGCCAGCAGTTCGCTGCTGGGGGATGAGCAGTTCTTC

V gene: TRBV7-9
D gene: TRBD2
J gene: TRBJ2-1
clone size: NA
CDR3 protein: CASSLGWTSGRVYNEQFF
CDR3 DNA: TGTGCCAGCAGCTTAGGCTGGACTAGCGGGAGGGTCTACAATGAGCAGTTCTTC

V gene: TRBV27
D gene: NA
J gene: TRBJ1-2
clone size: NA
CDR3 protein: CASSSNQGNYGYTF
CDR3 DNA: TGTGCCAGCAGTTCAAATCAGGGGAACTATGGCTACACCTTC

V gene: TRBV2
D gene: NA
J gene: TRBJ2-5
clone size: few
CDR3 protein: CASSDSQETQYF
CDR3 DNA: TGCGCCAGCTCCGACAGTCAAGAGACCCAGTACTTC

V gene: TRBV10-3
D gene: NA
J gene: TRBJ2-3
clone size: once
CDR3 protein: CTISESGQHTDTQYF
CDR3 DNA: TGTACCATCAGTGAGTCGGGACAACACACAGATACGCAGTATTTT

V gene: TRBV5-6
D gene: TRBD2
J gene: TRBJ2-1
clone size: NA
CDR3 protein: CASSRRLAGNEQFF
CDR3 DNA: TGTGCCAGCAGCCGGAGACTAGCGGGAAATGAGCAGTTCTTC

V gene: TRBV28
D gene: NA
J gene: TRBJ2-7
clone size: NA
CDR3 protein: CASRLNRDHEQYF
CDR3 DNA: TGTGCCAGCAGACTCAACAGGGACCACGAGCAGTACTTC

V gene: TRBV20-1
D gene: NA
J gene: TRBJ1-1
clone size: NA
CDR3 protein: CSASRENTEAFF
CDR3 DNA: TGCAGTGCTAGTAGGGAGAACACTGAAGCTTTCTTT

V gene: TRBV10-1
D gene: NA
J gene: TRBJ2-1
clone size: NA
CDR3 protein: CASSEKPWTGEQFF
CDR3 DNA: TGCGCCAGCAGTGAAAAACCCTGGACGGGTGAGCAGTTCTTC

V gene: TRBV5-6
D gene: NA
J gene: TRBJ1-2
clone size: NA
CDR3 protein: CASSSWPGGRIYGYTF
CDR3 DNA: TGTGCCAGCAGCTCTTGGCCGGGAGGCAGGATCTATGGCTACACCTTC